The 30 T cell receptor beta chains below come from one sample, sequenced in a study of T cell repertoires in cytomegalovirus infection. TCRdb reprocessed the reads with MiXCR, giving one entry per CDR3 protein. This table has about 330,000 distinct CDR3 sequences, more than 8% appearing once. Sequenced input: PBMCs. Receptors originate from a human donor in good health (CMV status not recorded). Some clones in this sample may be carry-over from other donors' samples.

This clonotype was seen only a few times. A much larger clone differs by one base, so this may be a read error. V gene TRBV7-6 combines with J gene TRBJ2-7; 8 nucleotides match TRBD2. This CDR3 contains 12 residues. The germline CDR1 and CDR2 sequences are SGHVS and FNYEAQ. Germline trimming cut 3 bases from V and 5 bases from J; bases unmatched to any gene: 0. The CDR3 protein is CASSLGLDEQYF. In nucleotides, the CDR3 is TGTGCCAGCAGCTTGGGACTAGACGAGCAGTACTTC. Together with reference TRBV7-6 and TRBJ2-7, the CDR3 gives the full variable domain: GAGVSQSPRYKVTKRGQDVALRCDPISGHVSLYWYRQALGQGPEFLTYFNYEAQQDKSGLPNDRFSAERPEGSISTLTIQRTEQRDSAMYRCASSLGLDEQYFGPGTRLTVT.

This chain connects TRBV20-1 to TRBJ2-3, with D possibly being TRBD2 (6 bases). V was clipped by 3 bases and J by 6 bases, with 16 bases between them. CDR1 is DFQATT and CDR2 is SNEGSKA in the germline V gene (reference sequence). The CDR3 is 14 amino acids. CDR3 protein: CSAREGPPEDTQYF. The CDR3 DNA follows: TGCAGTGCTAGGGAGGGACCTCCCGAGGATACGCAGTATTTT.

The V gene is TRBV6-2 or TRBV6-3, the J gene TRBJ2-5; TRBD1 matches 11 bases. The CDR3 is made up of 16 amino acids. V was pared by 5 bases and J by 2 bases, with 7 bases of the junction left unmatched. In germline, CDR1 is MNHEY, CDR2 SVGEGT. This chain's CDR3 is CASSRTDRGLQETQYF. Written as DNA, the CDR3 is TGTGCCAGCAGTCGAACGGACAGGGGGCTACAAGAGACCCAGTACTTC.

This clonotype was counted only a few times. CDR3: CASRKTLQTLSYGYTF. The CDR3 DNA is TGTGCCAGCAGAAAAACCCTACAGACATTAAGCTATGGCTACACCTTC. The rearrangement joins TRBV6-1 to TRBJ1-2; D unclear. This CDR3 is 16 amino acids long. Germline-derived CDR1 and CDR2 are MNHNS and SASEGT. The ends were cut back, 6 bases at V and 4 bases at J, with 21 bases in the middle.

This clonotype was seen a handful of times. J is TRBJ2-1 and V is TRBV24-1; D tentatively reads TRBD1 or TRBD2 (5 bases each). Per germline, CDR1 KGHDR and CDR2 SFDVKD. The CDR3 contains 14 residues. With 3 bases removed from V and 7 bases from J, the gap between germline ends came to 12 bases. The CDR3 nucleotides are TGTGCCACCAGTGATGGGTTAGAGGGGAATGAGCAGTTCTTC. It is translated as CATSDGLEGNEQFF.

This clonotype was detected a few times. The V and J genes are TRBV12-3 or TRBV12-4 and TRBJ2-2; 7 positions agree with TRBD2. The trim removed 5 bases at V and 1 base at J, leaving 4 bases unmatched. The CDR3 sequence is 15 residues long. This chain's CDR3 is CASSPGGRNTGELFF. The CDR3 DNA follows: TGTGCCAGCAGTCCCGGGGGGAGGAACACCGGGGAGCTGTTTTTT.

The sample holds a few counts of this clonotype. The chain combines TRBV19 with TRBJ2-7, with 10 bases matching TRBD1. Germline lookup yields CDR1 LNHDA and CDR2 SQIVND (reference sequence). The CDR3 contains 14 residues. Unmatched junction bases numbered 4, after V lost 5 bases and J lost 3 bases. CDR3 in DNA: TGTGCCAGTAGTGACCGGGACAGGGGCTACGAGCAGTACTTC. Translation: CASSDRDRGYEQYF. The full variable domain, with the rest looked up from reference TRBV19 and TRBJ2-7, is DGGITQSPKYLFRKEGQNVTLSCEQNLNHDAMYWYRQDPGQGLRLIYYSQIVNDFQKGDIAEGYSVSREKKESFPLTVTSAQKNPTAFYLCASSDRDRGYEQYFGPGTRLTVT.

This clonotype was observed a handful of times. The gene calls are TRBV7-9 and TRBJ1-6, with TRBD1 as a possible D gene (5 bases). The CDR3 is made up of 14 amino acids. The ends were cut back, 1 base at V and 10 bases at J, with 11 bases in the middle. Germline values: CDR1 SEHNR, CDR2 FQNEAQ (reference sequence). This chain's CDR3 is CASSLGGEYSPLHF. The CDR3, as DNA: TGTGCCAGCAGCTTAGGAGGGGAATACTCACCCCTCCACTTT. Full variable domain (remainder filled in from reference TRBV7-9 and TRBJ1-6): DTGVSQNPRHKITKRGQNVTFRCDPISEHNRLYWYRQTLGQGPEFLTYFQNEAQLEKSRLLSDRFSAERPKGSFSTLEIQRTEQGDSAMYLCASSLGGEYSPLHFGNGTRLTVT.

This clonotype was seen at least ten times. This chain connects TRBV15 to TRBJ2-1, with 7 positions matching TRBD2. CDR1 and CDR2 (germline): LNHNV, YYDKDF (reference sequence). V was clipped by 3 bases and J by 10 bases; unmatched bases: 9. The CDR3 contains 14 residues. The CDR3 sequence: CATSRSGLGREQFF. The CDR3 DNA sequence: TGTGCCACCAGCAGGAGTGGACTAGGTCGGGAGCAGTTCTTC.

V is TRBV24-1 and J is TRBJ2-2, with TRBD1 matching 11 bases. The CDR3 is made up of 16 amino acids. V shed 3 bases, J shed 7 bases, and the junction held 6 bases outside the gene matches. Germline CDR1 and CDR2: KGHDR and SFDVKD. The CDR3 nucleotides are TGTGCCACCAGTGATGCCGGGACAGGGGGTGTCGGGGAGCTGTTTTTT. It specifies CATSDAGTGGVGELFF.

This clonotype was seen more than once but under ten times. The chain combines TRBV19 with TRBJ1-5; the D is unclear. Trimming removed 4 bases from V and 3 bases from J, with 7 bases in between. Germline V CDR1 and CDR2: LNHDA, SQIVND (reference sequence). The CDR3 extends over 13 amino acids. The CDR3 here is CASSKAHNQPQHF. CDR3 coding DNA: TGTGCCAGTAGTAAGGCCCACAATCAGCCCCAGCATTTT.

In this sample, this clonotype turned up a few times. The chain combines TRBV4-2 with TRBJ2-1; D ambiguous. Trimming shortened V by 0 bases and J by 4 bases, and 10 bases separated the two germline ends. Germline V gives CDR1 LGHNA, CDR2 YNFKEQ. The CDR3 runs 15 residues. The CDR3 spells CASSQDPGSYNEQFF. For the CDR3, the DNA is TGTGCCAGCAGCCAAGATCCTGGCTCATACAATGAGCAGTTCTTC.

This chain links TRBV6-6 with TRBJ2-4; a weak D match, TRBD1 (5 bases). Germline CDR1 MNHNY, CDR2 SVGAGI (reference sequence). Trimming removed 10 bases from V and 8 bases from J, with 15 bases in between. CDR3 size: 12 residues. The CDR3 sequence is CATWTYTDIQYF. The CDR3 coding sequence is TGTGCCACCTGGACATATACCGACATTCAGTACTTC.

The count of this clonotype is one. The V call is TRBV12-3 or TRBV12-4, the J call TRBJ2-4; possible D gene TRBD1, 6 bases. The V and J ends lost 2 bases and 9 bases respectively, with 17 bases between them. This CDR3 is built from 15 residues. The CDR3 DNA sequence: TGTGCCAGCAGTTTAACCGGGACATCCATCTTCATTCAGTACTTC. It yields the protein CASSLTGTSIFIQYF.

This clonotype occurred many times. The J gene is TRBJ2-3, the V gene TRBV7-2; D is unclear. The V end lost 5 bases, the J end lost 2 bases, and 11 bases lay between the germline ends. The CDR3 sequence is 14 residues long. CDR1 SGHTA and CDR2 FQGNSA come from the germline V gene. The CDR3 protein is CASSLKGYTDTQYF. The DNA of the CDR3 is TGTGCCAGCAGCCTCAAGGGCTACACAGATACGCAGTATTTT. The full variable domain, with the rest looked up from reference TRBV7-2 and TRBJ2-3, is GAGVSQSPSNKVTEKGKDVELRCDPISGHTALYWYRQSLGQGLEFLIYFQGNSAPDKSGLPSDRFSAERTGGSVSTLTIQRTQQEDSAVYLCASSLKGYTDTQYFGPGTRLTVL.

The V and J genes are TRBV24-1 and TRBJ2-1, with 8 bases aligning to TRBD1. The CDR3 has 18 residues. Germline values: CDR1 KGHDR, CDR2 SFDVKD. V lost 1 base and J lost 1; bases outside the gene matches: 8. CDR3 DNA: TGTGCCACCAGTGATTTAGGGGCAGGGGGCCGGTCCTACAATGAGCAGTTCTTC. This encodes CATSDLGAGGRSYNEQFF.

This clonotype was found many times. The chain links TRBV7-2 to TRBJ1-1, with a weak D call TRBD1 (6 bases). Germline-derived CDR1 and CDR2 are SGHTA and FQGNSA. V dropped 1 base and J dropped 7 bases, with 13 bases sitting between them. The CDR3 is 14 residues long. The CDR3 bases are TGTGCCAGCAGCTTAGGGCAGGGGAGGGTTGAAGCTTTCTTT. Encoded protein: CASSLGQGRVEAFF.

CDR3 in DNA: TGTGCCAGCAGCTTGGTGGAGACTAGCGAGTTCTTC. Its translation is CASSLVETSEFF. The chain is built from TRBV5-8 and TRBJ2-1, with 8 bases identical to TRBD2. The CDR3 loop spans 12 amino acids. With V trimmed by 0 bases and J by 14 bases, 4 bases remained unmatched. CDR1 SGHTS and CDR2 YDEGEE come from the germline V gene.

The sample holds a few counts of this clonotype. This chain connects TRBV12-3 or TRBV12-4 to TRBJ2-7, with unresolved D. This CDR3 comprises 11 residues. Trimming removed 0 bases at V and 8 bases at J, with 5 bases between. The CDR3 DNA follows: TGTGCCAGCAGTTTAGCGTTGCAGCAGTACTTC. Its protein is CASSLALQQYF.

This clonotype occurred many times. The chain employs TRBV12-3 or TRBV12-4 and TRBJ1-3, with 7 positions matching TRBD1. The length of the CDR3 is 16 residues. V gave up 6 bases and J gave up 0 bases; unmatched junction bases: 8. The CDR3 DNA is TGTGCCAGCAGGCTCCTGGGACAGAGCTCTGGAAACACCATATATTTT. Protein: CASRLLGQSSGNTIYF.

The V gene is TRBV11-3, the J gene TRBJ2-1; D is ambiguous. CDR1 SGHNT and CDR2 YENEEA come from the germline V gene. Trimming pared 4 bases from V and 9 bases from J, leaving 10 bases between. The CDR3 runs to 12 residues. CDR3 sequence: CASSSPLSEQFF. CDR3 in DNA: TGTGCCAGCAGCTCCCCGTTAAGTGAGCAGTTCTTC.

DNA for the CDR3: TGTGCCAGCAGCTTAACGGCGCAGGGGGGCAATGAGCAGTTCTTC. As protein: CASSLTAQGGNEQFF. The chain uses TRBV7-3 and TRBJ2-1; possible D gene TRBD1, 7 bases. The CDR3 consists of 15 residues. CDR1 is SGHTA and CDR2 is FQGTGA in the germline V gene. The germline V and J ends were trimmed by 0 bases and 6 bases, with 12 bases remaining between them.

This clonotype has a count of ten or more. CDR3 sequence (DNA): TGTGCCAGCAGTTACACGGCGGGAGGGACGTACAATGAGCAGTTCTTC. Amino acids: CASSYTAGGTYNEQFF. The V gene is TRBV6-2 or TRBV6-3, the J gene TRBJ2-1; 9 nucleotides match TRBD2. Germline trimming cut 2 bases from V and 4 bases from J; bases unmatched to any gene: 6. This CDR3 is 16 amino acids long. Per the germline V gene, CDR1 is MNHEY and CDR2 is SVGEGT.

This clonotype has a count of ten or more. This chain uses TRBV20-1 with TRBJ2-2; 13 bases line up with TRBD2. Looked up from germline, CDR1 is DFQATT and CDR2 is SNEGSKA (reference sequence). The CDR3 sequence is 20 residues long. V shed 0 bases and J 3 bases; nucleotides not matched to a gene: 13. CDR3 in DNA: TGCAGTGCTAGAGAGGTTAGGGGACTAGCGGGACCCCGAGACACCGGGGAGCTGTTTTTT. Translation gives CSAREVRGLAGPRDTGELFF.

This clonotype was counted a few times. In nucleotides, the CDR3 is TGTGCCAGCAGCGGGGTAGGGACGGTCTCCTACGAGCAGTACTTC. This sequence encodes CASSGVGTVSYEQYF. This chain links TRBV7-9 with TRBJ2-7; perhaps D is TRBD1 or TRBD2 (5 bases each). CDR1 is SEHNR, CDR2 FQNEAQ, per germline (reference sequence). V lost 5 bases and J lost 0, with 14 bases in between. CDR3 length: 15 amino acids. Variable domain in full (rest from reference TRBV7-9 and TRBJ2-7): DTGVSQNPRHKITKRGQNVTFRCDPISEHNRLYWYRQTLGQGPEFLTYFQNEAQLEKSRLLSDRFSAERPKGSFSTLEIQRTEQGDSAMYLCASSGVGTVSYEQYFGPGTRLTVT.

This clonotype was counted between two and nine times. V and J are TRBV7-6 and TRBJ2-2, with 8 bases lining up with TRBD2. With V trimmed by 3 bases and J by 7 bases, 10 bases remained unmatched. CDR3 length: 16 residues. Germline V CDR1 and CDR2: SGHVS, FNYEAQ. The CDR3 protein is CASSLREAGGGGELFF. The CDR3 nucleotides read TGTGCCAGCAGCTTGAGAGAGGCGGGAGGAGGCGGGGAGCTGTTTTTT.

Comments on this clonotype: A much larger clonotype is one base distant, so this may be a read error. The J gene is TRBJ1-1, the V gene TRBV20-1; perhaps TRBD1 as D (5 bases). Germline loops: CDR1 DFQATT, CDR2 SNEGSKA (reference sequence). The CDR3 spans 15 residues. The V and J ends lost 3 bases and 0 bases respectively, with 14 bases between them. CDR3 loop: CSASRAVDMNTEAFF. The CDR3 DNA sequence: TGCAGTGCTAGTAGGGCGGTGGACATGAACACTGAAGCTTTCTTT.

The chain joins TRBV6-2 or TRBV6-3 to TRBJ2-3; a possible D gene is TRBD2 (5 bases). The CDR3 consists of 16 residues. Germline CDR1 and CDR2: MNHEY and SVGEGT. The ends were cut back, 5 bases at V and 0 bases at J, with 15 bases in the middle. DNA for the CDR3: TGTGCCAGCAGTCCGGGCCAAACTAGGAGCACAGATACGCAGTATTTT. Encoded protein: CASSPGQTRSTDTQYF.

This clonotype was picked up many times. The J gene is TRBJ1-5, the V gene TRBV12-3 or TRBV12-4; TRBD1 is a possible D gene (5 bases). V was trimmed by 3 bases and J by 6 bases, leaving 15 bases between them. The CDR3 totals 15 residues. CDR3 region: CASSFGAPGGQPQHF. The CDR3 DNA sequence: TGTGCCAGCAGTTTTGGAGCCCCGGGGGGTCAGCCCCAGCATTTT.

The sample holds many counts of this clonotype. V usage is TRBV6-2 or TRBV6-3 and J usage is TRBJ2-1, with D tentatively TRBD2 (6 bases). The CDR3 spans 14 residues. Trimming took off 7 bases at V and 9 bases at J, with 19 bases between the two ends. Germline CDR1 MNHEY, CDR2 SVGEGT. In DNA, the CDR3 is TGTGCCAGCACTAATCCGGCTAGCGTCGGTGAGCAGTTCTTC. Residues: CASTNPASVGEQFF.